This passage covers 21 T cell receptor beta chains from one sample sequenced in a study of blood T cells in healthy people across ages. Next came a second PCR, run for roughly 6 to 11 cycles, which used a sample-barcoded 5' primer along with a J-beta primer mix. TCRdb independently ran MiXCR on the 5' RACE reads; one entry per CDR3 protein. The table lists hundreds of thousands of distinct CDR3 sequences, roughly a quarter of them singletons, with 3.6% in the top ten. The data were also submitted as part of a second study, on T cells of mothers and their children.

The sample taken for sequencing was blood. All receptors come from a boy between 2 and 10 years old in good health.

This clonotype has a count of ten or more. This rearrangement joins TRBV10-2 to TRBJ2-1, with D possibly being TRBD2 (6 bases). The DNA matches TRBJ2-7 better at its end, which makes the J call doubtful. Germline loops: CDR1 WSHSY, CDR2 SAAADI. This CDR3 has 12 amino acids. This CDR3 is CASGREYYEQYF. CDR3 DNA sequence: TGCGCCAGCGGCCGGGAGTACTACGAGCAGTACTTC.

The V and J genes are TRBV11-2 and TRBJ2-5, with D possibly being TRBD1 or TRBD2 (5 bases each). The J call could be wrong; TRBJ2-7 is a better fit for the DNA end. The CDR3 sequence is 15 residues long. Germline values: CDR1 SGHAT, CDR2 FQNNGV. CDR3 nucleotide sequence: TGTGCCAGCAGCTTAGATCCGGGAAGGGGCTACGAGCAGTACTTC. It codes for CASSLDPGRGYEQYF.

The V and J genes are TRBV4-1 and TRBJ2-5; D perhaps matches TRBD2 (5 bases). CDR1 and CDR2 (germline): MGHRA, YSYEKL. The V and J ends lost 1 base and 5 bases respectively, with 8 bases between them. The CDR3 totals 13 residues. The CDR3 DNA reads as TGCGCCAGCAGCCAAGTACGGAGGGAGACCCAGTACTTC. Its translation is CASSQVRRETQYF.

The sample holds a few counts of this clonotype. The chain links TRBV29-1 to TRBJ1-6, with D hard to call. The ends were cut back, 7 bases at V and 7 bases at J, with 14 bases in the middle. The germline gives CDR1 SQVTM, CDR2 ANQGSEA. This CDR3 region has 13 residues. The CDR3 region has the DNA TGCAGCGCAGTGTGGAGCTCCAATTCACCCCTCCACTTT. Its translation: CSAVWSSNSPLHF.

This clonotype appeared a single time. The gene calls are TRBV27 and TRBJ2-5; D is possibly TRBD1 (6 bases). V was cut by 5 bases and J by 1 base, with 14 bases left in between. The CDR3 contains 15 residues. CDR1 MNHEY and CDR2 SMNVEV come from the germline V gene (reference sequence). CDR3 protein: CASSASRGFQETQYF. The CDR3 nucleotides read TGTGCCAGCAGTGCTAGTAGGGGGTTCCAAGAGACCCAGTACTTC.

V is TRBV5-1 and J is TRBJ2-5, with TRBD2 matching 11 bases. In germline, CDR1 is SGHRS, CDR2 YFSETQ. After removal of 4 bases from V and 4 bases from J, the junction contained 6 bases not matched to a gene. There are 15 residues in the CDR3. CDR3 sequence reads: CASSVELAGVETQYF. The CDR3 DNA reads TGCGCCAGCAGCGTAGAACTAGCGGGAGTAGAGACCCAGTACTTC.

The V and J genes are TRBV6-5 and TRBJ1-6; maybe TRBD1 (6 bases). In germline, CDR1 is MNHEY, CDR2 SVGAGI. Trimming pared 4 bases from V and 8 bases from J, leaving 12 bases between. This CDR3 has 14 amino acids. The CDR3 DNA is TGTGCCAGCAGTTCAGACAGGCGGGATTCACCCCTCCACTTT. This codes for CASSSDRRDSPLHF.

V usage is TRBV14 and J usage is TRBJ1-1; TRBD1 is a possible D gene (6 bases). In germline, CDR1 is SGHDN, CDR2 FVKESK. Trimming removed 4 bases at V and 6 bases at J, with 18 bases between. The CDR3 covers 15 residues. The CDR3 protein is CASSLFKGVRSEAFF. CDR3 bases: TGTGCCAGCAGCCTCTTTAAGGGGGTGAGATCTGAAGCTTTCTTT.

The V and J genes are TRBV24-1 and TRBJ2-1; TRBD1 matches at 7 bases. The CDR3 extends over 16 amino acids. V gave up 3 bases and J gave up 2 bases; unmatched junction bases: 6. The V gene's germline CDR1 is KGHDR and CDR2 SFDVKD. The chain's CDR3 is CATSDDPGTAYNEQFF. The DNA of the CDR3 is TGTGCCACCAGTGATGATCCCGGGACAGCCTACAATGAGCAGTTCTTC.

This clonotype has only a few counts. This chain connects TRBV30 to TRBJ1-1; D gene ambiguous. CDR1 and CDR2 (germline): GTSNPN, SVGIG (reference sequence). This CDR3 is 14 amino acids long. Trimming removed 2 bases at V and 1 base at J, with 11 bases between. In nucleotides, the CDR3 is TGTGCCTGGAGTACAGAGAGCAGGAACACTGAAGCTTTCTTT. Its translation is CAWSTESRNTEAFF. Filled out from reference TRBV30 and TRBJ1-1, the complete variable domain reads SQTIHQWPATLVQPVGSPLSLECTVEGTSNPNLYWYRQAAGRGLQLLFYSVGIGQISSEVPQNLSASRPQDRQFILSSKKLLLSDSGFYLCAWSTESRNTEAFFGQGTRLTVV.

This sequence joins TRBV19 and TRBJ2-5; no definite D call. V lost 2 bases and J lost 1, with 14 bases in between. The CDR3 totals 16 residues. Germline assignment: CDR1 LNHDA and CDR2 SQIVND (reference sequence). The CDR3: CASSITVDLLQETQYF. CDR3 coding DNA: TGTGCCAGTAGTATAACAGTCGACTTACTCCAAGAGACCCAGTACTTC.

CDR3 sequence reads: CSVEDAPSGNTIYF. The CDR3 DNA reads as TGCAGCGTCGAGGACGCTCCCTCTGGAAACACCATATATTTT. The chain employs TRBV29-1 and TRBJ1-3; D ambiguous. The ends were cut back, 6 bases at V and 0 bases at J, with 12 bases in the middle. In germline, CDR1 is SQVTM, CDR2 ANQGSEA. The length of the CDR3 is 14 residues.

This clonotype was seen only a few times. The genes are TRBV25-1 and TRBJ1-1; D might be TRBD1 (5 bases). With 7 bases removed from V and 10 bases from J, the gap between germline ends came to 16 bases. This CDR3 has 12 residues. The germline CDR1 and CDR2 sequences are MGHDK and SYGVNS. CDR3: CASTSGKVGAFF. The CDR3 DNA reads as TGTGCCAGCACCTCAGGGAAGGTGGGAGCTTTCTTT.

This clonotype has just a few counts. The chain couples TRBV10-3 to TRBJ2-5; D not resolved. Trimming pared 0 bases from V and 3 bases from J, leaving 14 bases between. CDR1 and CDR2 (germline): ENHRY, SYGVKD. This CDR3 region has 16 residues. The CDR3 DNA reads as TGTGCCATCAGTGAGTCGAAAGGGATCGGCGAAGAGACCCAGTACTTC. Residues: CAISESKGIGEETQYF.

The table lists this clonotype with a few counts. This chain links TRBV4-2 with TRBJ2-4; 14 bases are shared with TRBD2. V lost 4 bases to trimming and J lost 2 bases; unmatched junction nucleotides: 4. CDR1 and CDR2 from the germline V gene are LGHNA and YNFKEQ. This CDR3 has 17 amino acids. CDR3 in amino acids: CASSPTSGGVTKNIQYF. The CDR3 region has the DNA TGTGCCAGCAGCCCGACTAGCGGGGGGGTAACCAAAAACATTCAGTACTTC.

This CDR3 is CAISENFNEKLFF. The CDR3, as DNA: TGTGCCATCAGTGAAAATTTTAATGAAAAACTGTTTTTT. The V gene is TRBV10-3, the J gene TRBJ1-4; D is unclear. V was shortened by 3 bases and J by 4 bases, with 6 bases between the two germline ends. The CDR3 is made up of 13 amino acids. CDR1 is ENHRY, CDR2 SYGVKD, per germline.

The chain couples TRBV7-6 to TRBJ2-5, with 9 bases matching TRBD1. Trimming cost V 5 bases and J 5 bases; bases outside gene matches: 12. The germline CDR1 and CDR2 sequences are SGHVS and FNYEAQ. This CDR3 comprises 16 residues. CDR3 nucleotide sequence: TGTGCCAGCAGCGCCGGGACAGGGTATCCTTCGGAGACCCAGTACTTC. It encodes CASSAGTGYPSETQYF.

The rearrangement links TRBV20-1 to TRBJ2-5; weak D call: TRBD1 (5 bases). The J call may not be correct, given that the DNA end is closer to TRBJ2-7. Per the germline V gene, CDR1 is DFQATT and CDR2 is SNEGSKA (reference sequence). The CDR3 has 11 residues. Here the CDR3 DNA reads TGCAGTGCTAGAGCAGGGCACGAGCAGTACTTC. Amino acid sequence: CSARAGHEQYF.

CDR3 in DNA: TGTGCCAGCAGCGGCCCCCCCCTCGTGGGACAGGGGTTCTCTGGGGCCAACGTCCTGACTTTC. Amino acids: CASSGPPLVGQGFSGANVLTF. The chain combines TRBV11-1 with TRBJ2-6, with 10 bases identical to TRBD1. This CDR3 contains 21 residues. V lost 5 bases and J lost 0; bases outside the gene matches: 16. From germline, CDR1 is SGHAT and CDR2 FQDESV (reference sequence).

The genes are TRBV28 and TRBJ1-4; no clear D. The CDR3 is made up of 14 amino acids. V dropped 7 bases and J dropped 7 bases, with 16 bases sitting between them. Germline assignment: CDR1 MDHEN and CDR2 SYDVKM. CDR3 sequence (DNA): TGTGCCAGCAAGACGATGACGGAAGGTGAAAAACTGTTTTTT. This translates into CASKTMTEGEKLFF.

J is TRBJ2-1 and V is TRBV28; D might be TRBD1 or TRBD2, each matching 5 bases. CDR1 and CDR2 (germline): MDHEN, SYDVKM. This CDR3 is built from 18 residues. Trimming stripped 2 bases from V and 7 bases from J, with 24 bases between. CDR3 nucleotides: TGTGCCAGCAGTTTAACAGGAGCGGCCGTCTGGGGCTCGAATGAGCAGTTCTTC. It yields the protein CASSLTGAAVWGSNEQFF.